One T cell receptor beta chain is described in this entry. Its antigen target is currently unknown. No per-base quality is available; no much larger clone lies one base away. This sample is drawn from a study of blood T cell repertoires in COVID-19 (dated by TCRdb to between 2020 and 2021). At the level of the whole study: The collaborator samples originated in the United States, Italy and Spain and spanned the acute and convalescent phases of COVID-19. The material from the prospective study consisted of cDNA or gDNA derived from T cells, B-cell-depleted T cells, or PBMCs. Subjects who had been exposed to COVID-19, were actively infected with it, or had recovered from it provided the deeply sampled blood TCRbeta repertoires that made up the dataset. A freely available public database, intended as a resource for researchers studying the immune response to SARS-CoV-2, is where the repertoires were released. The samples were drawn from two sources: the first 160 participants of the ongoing ImmuneRACE study, and 950 to 1,500 subjects contributed by 6 global collaborators. The sample metadata nearly always contained a de-identified subject ID, COVID-19 status, age in years and sex. HLA class I and class II types, where available, came from metadata supplied by the sample provider rather than from assay-based typing. General findings and caveats noted by the study authors: The amount of clinical and demographic metadata varied by source and participant and was provided uncurated.

Inclusive of the bounding cysteine and phenylalanine, the CDR3 is 16 residues long. This entry keeps only the CDR3 DNA: 48 bases, framed from base 1. CDR1 and CDR2, per the germline V gene, are WSHSY and SAAADI. Compared with germline, V lacks 2 bases and J lacks 4 bases; bases without a gene match: 8. TCRbeta CDR3 regions were amplified from genomic DNA using the immunoSEQ Assay, a bias-controlled multiplex PCR. As for the original processing: The number of nucleated cells in each sample was estimated from the amplification of reference gene primers within the assay. To quantify the absolute abundance of each unique TCRbeta CDR3 rearrangement, sequence reads were collapsed and filtered. For each sample, productive Simpson clonality was calculated as the square root of Simpson's diversity index across productive rearrangements. TCRdb stores this immuneACCESS table with in-frame sequences only. Part of the clones is absent; in the studies checked, under half of the shortfall reflects unresolved V genes, and no reason is known for the rest. V and J calls and clone size are those listed in that table; D and trimming were worked out from the DNA. This sample holds about 240,000 clones; 70% to 90% were observed only once. The top ten hold under 5% of the sample.

Each collaborating institution followed its own protocols to collect whole blood in K2EDTA tubes. Collaborator samples were shipped for TCRbeta analysis as frozen whole blood, isolated PBMCs, or DNA extracted from either sample type. The chain is assembled from TRBV10-2 and TRBJ2-7, and TRBD2 aligns with 10 junction nucleotides. Sample: peripheral blood. The clonotype originates from a man aged 50-60 years with acute or convalescent COVID-19. The DNA sequence reads TGCGCCAGCAGTGAGGTGGCTAGCGGGAGTGGTTACGAGCAGTACTTC. The translation is CASSEVASGSGYEQYF.